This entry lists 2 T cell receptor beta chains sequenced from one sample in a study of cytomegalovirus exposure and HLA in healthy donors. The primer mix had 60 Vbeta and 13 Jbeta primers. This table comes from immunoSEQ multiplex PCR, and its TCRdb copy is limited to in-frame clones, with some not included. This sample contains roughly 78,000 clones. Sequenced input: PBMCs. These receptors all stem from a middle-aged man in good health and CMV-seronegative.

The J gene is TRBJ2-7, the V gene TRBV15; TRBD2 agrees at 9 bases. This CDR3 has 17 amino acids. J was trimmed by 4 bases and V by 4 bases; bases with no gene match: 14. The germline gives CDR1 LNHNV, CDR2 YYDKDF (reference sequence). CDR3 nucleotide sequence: TGTGCCACCAGCAATAGGGGTATGGTCAGCGGGAGGTACGAGCAGTACTTC. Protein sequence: CATSNRGMVSGRYEQYF.

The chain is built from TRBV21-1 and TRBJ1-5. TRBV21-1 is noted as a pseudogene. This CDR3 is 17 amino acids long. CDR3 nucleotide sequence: TGTGCCAGCAGCAAAGGTGTCTGGGGAGGTAGCAATCAGCCCCAGCATTTT. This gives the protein CASSKGVWGGSNQPQHF.